This passage covers 32 T cell receptor beta chains from one sample sequenced in a study of cytomegalovirus exposure and HLA in healthy donors. In the PCR, 60 Vbeta and 13 Jbeta primers were used. TCRdb's table, derived via immunoSEQ multiplex PCR, lists solely in-frame clones and lacks some. The repertoire holds 85,000 to 130,000 clones, approximately 85% seen once, with 1.6% in the top ten. Sequencing input: PBMCs. The source of these receptors is a man aged 50-59 years in good health and CMV-seronegative.

V usage is TRBV7-3 and J usage is TRBJ1-6; the match to TRBD1 covers 8 bases. The CDR3 contains 14 residues. Germline V gene lookup returns CDR1 SGHTA and CDR2 FQGTGA. Losses at the gene ends were 6 bases for V and 7 bases for J; bases not matched to a gene: 5. The CDR3 DNA reads as TGTGCCAGCAGACGGACAGGGCGGAATTCACCCCTCCACTTT. Its protein product is CASRRTGRNSPLHF. Looking up the rest from reference TRBV7-3 and TRBJ1-6 gives the full variable domain: GAGVSQTPSNKVTEKGKYVELRCDPISGHTALYWYRQSLGQGPEFLIYFQGTGAADDSGLPNDRFFAVRPEGSVSTLKIQRTERGDSAVYLCASRRTGRNSPLHFGNGTRLTVT.

The rearrangement links TRBV4-3 to TRBJ1-3, with a possible D match to TRBD1 (6 bases). Germline CDR1 LGHNA, CDR2 YSLEER. The V end was cut by 0 bases, the J end by 3 bases, with 12 bases between. The CDR3 length is 16 residues. The CDR3: CASSQDRGGFGNTIYF. The CDR3 DNA is TGCGCCAGCAGCCAAGATCGGGGGGGCTTTGGAAACACCATATATTTT.

The rearrangement links TRBV28 to TRBJ1-1; D not resolved. The germline V gene has CDR1 MDHEN and CDR2 SYDVKM. The germline V and J ends were trimmed by 5 bases and 5 bases, with 18 bases remaining between them. The CDR3 is 15 residues long. The DNA of the CDR3 is TGTGCCAGCAGTCCGGAACAAGGGAGGAGGACTGAAGCTTTCTTT. Residues: CASSPEQGRRTEAFF.

This clone was seen only once. The chain uses TRBV7-3 and TRBJ1-2; tentative D call: TRBD1 (5 bases). The V gene's germline CDR1 is SGHTA and CDR2 FQGTGA. The CDR3 totals 16 residues. V lost 0 bases to trimming and J lost 4 bases, with 15 bases between them. The CDR3 DNA reads TGTGCCAGCAGCTTAACGCAACCCACAGGTCTCTATGGCTACACCTTC. As protein: CASSLTQPTGLYGYTF.

This chain connects TRBV5-1 to TRBJ1-2; the D is unclear. The ends were cut back, 0 bases at V and 2 bases at J, with 8 bases in the middle. This CDR3 contains 14 residues. The germline V gene has CDR1 SGHRS and CDR2 YFSETQ. CDR3: CASSLGWENYGYTF. The CDR3 region has the DNA TGCGCCAGCAGCTTGGGGTGGGAGAACTATGGCTACACCTTC.

The V and J genes are TRBV10-2 and TRBJ1-5; perhaps TRBD1 as D (6 bases). CDR3 length equals 13 residues. V was pared by 5 bases and J by 5 bases, with 10 bases between. Germline values: CDR1 WSHSY, CDR2 SAAADI. The CDR3: CASSRQVHQPQHF. The CDR3 DNA follows: TGCGCCAGCAGTCGACAGGTTCATCAGCCCCAGCATTTT.

This clone occurred a few times. The chain employs TRBV6-5 and TRBJ1-1; TRBD1 might be the D (6 bases). V was shortened by 0 bases and J by 1 base, with 6 bases between the two germline ends. Germline values: CDR1 MNHEY, CDR2 SVGAGI. The CDR3 runs to 14 residues. The CDR3 region has the DNA TGTGCCAGCAGTTACTCACAGGGGAACACTGAAGCTTTCTTT. Its translation is CASSYSQGNTEAFF.

The CDR3 sequence is CASSRDRAGGYTF. CDR3 sequence (DNA): TGTGCCAGCAGCCGGGACAGGGCAGGTGGCTACACCTTC. The gene calls are TRBV14 and TRBJ1-2, with 9 bases identical to TRBD1. Germline lookup yields CDR1 SGHDN and CDR2 FVKESK. The CDR3 loop spans 13 amino acids. The V gene end was trimmed by 4 bases and the J gene end by 7 bases; junction bases not matched to a gene: 4.

The chain joins TRBV19 to TRBJ1-2; D is ambiguous. V lost 3 bases to trimming and J lost 4 bases, with 12 bases between them. CDR3 length: 14 amino acids. The germline CDR1 and CDR2 sequences are LNHDA and SQIVND (reference sequence). The chain's CDR3 is CASSMSRGVYGYTF. In DNA form, the CDR3 reads TGTGCCAGTAGTATGAGCCGGGGAGTCTATGGCTACACCTTC.

The V gene is TRBV5-1, the J gene TRBJ2-5; 8 bases agree with TRBD2. The germline V gene has CDR1 SGHRS and CDR2 YFSETQ. V lost 4 bases and J lost 1; bases outside the gene matches: 6. The CDR3 has 15 amino acids. CDR3 sequence reads: CASSPEGTSQETQYF. CDR3 sequence (DNA): TGCGCCAGCAGCCCGGAGGGGACTAGCCAAGAGACCCAGTACTTC. The variable domain in full, completed from reference TRBV5-1 and TRBJ2-5, reads KAGVTQTPRYLIKTRGQQVTLSCSPISGHRSVSWYQQTPGQGLQFLFEYFSETQRNKGNFPGRFSGRQFSNSRSEMNVSTLELGDSALYLCASSPEGTSQETQYFGPGTRLLVL.

V and J are TRBV2 and TRBJ1-4, with TRBD1 matching over 10 bases. In germline, CDR1 is SNHLY, CDR2 FYNNEI. Unmatched junction bases numbered 8, after V lost 7 bases and J lost 15 bases. The CDR3 totals 12 residues. CDR3 loop: CASMPDRGHVFF. DNA of the CDR3: TGTGCCAGCATGCCAGACAGGGGGCATGTGTTTTTT.

The chain is built from TRBV7-9 and TRBJ2-3; a weak D match, TRBD2 (6 bases). Germline V gene data show CDR1 as SEHNR and CDR2 as FQNEAQ (reference sequence). The CDR3 loop spans 14 amino acids. Between the trimmed V and J ends, which lost 1 base and 7 bases, there was a span of 12 bases. CDR3 in amino acids: CASSLVWGDYTQYF. Written as DNA, the CDR3 is TGTGCCAGCAGCTTAGTCTGGGGGGACTATACGCAGTATTTT.

V and J are TRBV18 and TRBJ2-2; D is ambiguous. Trimming stripped 2 bases from V and 4 bases from J, with 14 bases between. Germline V CDR1 and CDR2: KGHSH, LQKENI. The CDR3 is made up of 16 amino acids. The DNA of the CDR3 is TGTGCCAGCTCACCAGGTACAGCCATTGTCACCGGGGAGCTGTTTTTT. Its protein is CASSPGTAIVTGELFF.

The chain has TRBV7-3 and TRBJ2-3; 9 bases are shared with TRBD1. Germline CDR1 SGHTA, CDR2 FQGTGA. The ends lost 4 bases at V and 3 bases at J; junction bases unmatched: 2. This CDR3 is 14 amino acids long. The CDR3 loop reads CASSWDRVTDTQYF. In DNA form, the CDR3 reads TGTGCCAGCAGCTGGGACAGGGTAACAGATACGCAGTATTTT.

The genes are TRBV20-1 and TRBJ1-1, with a tentative D call TRBD1 (5 bases). The CDR3 sequence is 10 residues long. Per germline, CDR1 DFQATT and CDR2 SNEGSKA (reference sequence). The CDR3, as DNA: TGCAGCGGGGGGAACACTGAAGCTTTCTTT. Protein: CSGGNTEAFF.

The chain couples TRBV18 to TRBJ1-5; D unresolved. The CDR3 spans 16 residues. Germline-derived CDR1 and CDR2 are KGHSH and LQKENI. V lost 1 base to trimming and J lost 4 bases, with 14 bases between them. This chain's CDR3 is CASSPRSGTDNQPQHF. The CDR3 coding sequence is TGTGCCAGCTCACCACGGTCAGGAACAGATAATCAGCCCCAGCATTTT.

The CDR3 DNA follows: TGTGCCAGCTCGCTCGGGACAGGGGATCAGCCCCAGCATTTT. Its translation is CASSLGTGDQPQHF. J is TRBJ1-5 and V is TRBV18; the match to TRBD1 covers 10 bases. Trimming took 6 bases from V and 5 from J; bases not matched to a gene: 4. The CDR3 is 14 residues long. The germline V gene has CDR1 KGHSH and CDR2 LQKENI.

This clone was counted between two and nine times. The CDR3: CAWYRGGYGYTF. In DNA, the CDR3 is TGTGCCTGGTACAGGGGGGGCTATGGCTACACCTTC. J is TRBJ1-2 and V is TRBV30; 8 positions agree with TRBD1. V shed 5 bases, J shed 4 bases, and the junction held 3 bases outside the gene matches. The CDR3 consists of 12 residues. Germline CDR1 and CDR2: GTSNPN and SVGIG (reference sequence). Supplemented by reference TRBV30 and TRBJ1-2, the full variable domain reads SQTIHQWPATLVQPVGSPLSLECTVEGTSNPNLYWYRQAAGRGLQLLFYSVGIGQISSEVPQNLSASRPQDRQFILSSKKLLLSDSGFYLCAWYRGGYGYTFGSGTRLTVV.

This sequence joins TRBV7-2 and TRBJ2-5, with D perhaps TRBD1 (6 bases). Trimming left V 2 bases short and J 2 bases short, with 9 bases between. Germline CDR1 and CDR2: SGHTA and FQGNSA. The CDR3 contains 14 residues. The DNA for the CDR3 is TGTGCCAGCAGCTTATTAGGGGGTCAAGAGACCCAGTACTTC. Translation: CASSLLGGQETQYF. The full variable domain, its missing parts supplied by reference TRBV7-2 and TRBJ2-5, is GAGVSQSPSNKVTEKGKDVELRCDPISGHTALYWYRQSLGQGLEFLIYFQGNSAPDKSGLPSDRFSAERTGGSVSTLTIQRTQQEDSAVYLCASSLLGGQETQYFGPGTRLLVL.

The V gene is TRBV11-2, the J gene TRBJ1-3; D uncertain. CDR3 size: 15 residues. CDR1 and CDR2 from the germline V gene are SGHAT and FQNNGV. Trimming shortened V by 5 bases and J by 0 bases, and 11 bases separated the two germline ends. This CDR3 is CASSPSGFSGNTIYF. The CDR3 DNA sequence: TGTGCCAGCAGCCCCTCCGGGTTCTCTGGAAACACCATATATTTT.

The chain links TRBV5-4 to TRBJ1-6; perhaps TRBD1 as D (5 bases). Trimming shortened V by 0 bases and J by 13 bases, and 14 bases separated the two germline ends. This CDR3 has 14 residues. CDR1 and CDR2 from the germline V gene are SGHNT and YYREEE (reference sequence). The CDR3 region has the DNA TGTGCCAGCAGCTTGGAGCGGGGGGAATCGCCCCTCCACTTT. It codes for CASSLERGESPLHF.

V and J are TRBV4-2 and TRBJ2-1; 11 nucleotides line up with TRBD2. The CDR3 is 16 amino acids. With 2 bases clipped from V and 4 bases from J, the junction kept 4 bases outside the gene matches. In germline, CDR1 is LGHNA, CDR2 YNFKEQ. This chain's CDR3 is CASSQTLAGGYNEQFF. The CDR3 nucleotides read TGTGCCAGCAGCCAAACCCTAGCGGGGGGTTACAATGAGCAGTTCTTC.

The rearrangement links TRBV4-2 to TRBJ2-5, with D unresolved. CDR3 length equals 11 residues. Trimming pared 3 bases from V and 11 bases from J, leaving 10 bases between. Germline assignment: CDR1 LGHNA and CDR2 YNFKEQ. The CDR3 region has the DNA TGTGCCAGCAGCCACCCGGGTGAGCAGTACTTC. This sequence encodes CASSHPGEQYF.

The V gene is TRBV5-1, the J gene TRBJ2-3; a possible D gene is TRBD2 (6 bases). Deletions cut 7 bases from V and 3 bases from J, with 12 bases between. Germline V CDR1 and CDR2: SGHRS, YFSETQ. The CDR3 length is 13 residues. The CDR3 here is CASALEGTDTQYF. DNA for the CDR3: TGCGCCAGCGCCCTGGAGGGAACAGATACGCAGTATTTT.

The CDR3 bases are TGTGCCAGTAGTATCGGGACAACTAATGAAAAACTGTTTTTT. Translation: CASSIGTTNEKLFF. This rearrangement joins TRBV19 to TRBJ1-4; D is unclear. V was shortened by 3 bases and J by 0 bases, with 5 bases between the two germline ends. Germline V lookup: CDR1 LNHDA, CDR2 SQIVND (reference sequence). This CDR3 region has 14 residues. Filled out from reference TRBV19 and TRBJ1-4, the complete variable domain reads DGGITQSPKYLFRKEGQNVTLSCEQNLNHDAMYWYRQDPGQGLRLIYYSQIVNDFQKGDIAEGYSVSREKKESFPLTVTSAQKNPTAFYLCASSIGTTNEKLFFGSGTQLSVL.

This chain joins TRBV25-1 and TRBJ1-6, with 7 positions matching TRBD1. The CDR3 spans 15 residues. The germline gives CDR1 MGHDK, CDR2 SYGVNS. Trimming at V came to 4 bases and at J to 16 bases, leaving 16 bases not matched to a gene. CDR3 region: CASSAAPNRGRSLHF. The CDR3 bases are TGTGCCAGCAGTGCCGCACCAAACAGGGGAAGATCACTCCACTTT.

The gene calls are TRBV10-3 and TRBJ2-5, with 9 bases fitting TRBD1. V was pared by 6 bases and J by 7 bases, with 15 bases of the junction left unmatched. The CDR3 spans 16 residues. Germline V lookup: CDR1 ENHRY, CDR2 SYGVKD. For the CDR3, the DNA is TGTGCCATCAGCCTAAGTACCGGGACAGGGTCAGGGACCCAGTACTTC. Protein sequence: CAISLSTGTGSGTQYF.

Note on this clone: The CDR3 does not end in the conserved phenylalanine or tryptophan, so this is likely a read error. The rearrangement links TRBV4-1 to TRBJ1-2; 10 nucleotides agree with TRBD1. CDR3 length: 16 residues. V shed 0 bases, J shed 4 bases, and the junction held 5 bases outside the gene matches. Germline CDR1 MGHRA, CDR2 YSYEKL. The CDR3 bases are TGCGCCAGCAGCCAAGAGAGGACAGGGGGATCCTATGGCTACACCCTC. Translated, it gives CASSQERTGGSYGYTL.

CDR3 DNA sequence: TGTGCCAGCAGCGAACAGGGGGGGACCTACGAGCAGTACTTC. It yields the protein CASSEQGGTYEQYF. The chain employs TRBV7-6 and TRBJ2-7, with D possibly TRBD1 on 8 matching bases. This CDR3 contains 14 residues. The germline CDR1 and CDR2 sequences are SGHVS and FNYEAQ. The V and J ends lost 5 bases and 2 bases respectively, with 13 bases between them.

This chain joins TRBV29-1 and TRBJ1-5, with 7 bases lining up with TRBD1. Per the germline V gene, CDR1 is SQVTM and CDR2 is ANQGSEA. Trimming took 7 bases from V and 5 from J; bases not matched to a gene: 8. There are 13 residues in the CDR3. DNA of the CDR3: TGCAGCGCGTCAGGGGGATTTGATCAGCCCCAGCATTTT. Amino acids: CSASGGFDQPQHF.

The genes are TRBV6-5 and TRBJ2-7; 9 bases are shared with TRBD1. The CDR3 consists of 13 residues. The junction had 5 bases not matched to a gene; V was cut back by 9 bases and J by 2 bases. Germline-derived CDR1 and CDR2 are MNHEY and SVGAGI. CDR3 in amino acids: CASGTGPTYEQYF. In DNA form, the CDR3 reads TGTGCCAGTGGGACAGGGCCTACCTACGAGCAGTACTTC.

This chain uses TRBV7-7 with TRBJ2-2, with a weak D call TRBD2 (5 bases). Trimming cost V 6 bases and J 3 bases, with 14 bases left between them. The germline V gene encodes CDR1 SSHAT and CDR2 FNYEAQ (reference sequence). This CDR3 is built from 15 residues. DNA of the CDR3: TGTGCCAGCAGTTCTAGCCCCGTTTACACCGGGGAGCTGTTTTTT. Amino acid sequence: CASSSSPVYTGELFF. Full variable domain (rest looked up from reference TRBV7-7 and TRBJ2-2): GAGVSQSPRYKVTKRGQDVTLRCDPISSHATLYWYQQALGQGPEFLTYFNYEAQPDKSGLPSDRFSAERPEGSISTLTIQRTEQRDSAMYRCASSSSPVYTGELFFGEGSRLTVL.